What follows is one T cell receptor beta chain and its context. This CDR3 has 14 amino acids. The sample originates from a study of blood T cell repertoires in COVID-19. Study-wide context: T cells, B-cell-depleted T cells, or PBMCs supplied cDNA or gDNA.

The table came from immunoSEQ multiplex PCR; TCRdb's copy has only in-frame clones and leaves some out. Among around 68,000 clones listed, about 81% were seen once. The TCR comes from a human donor in a cohort sampled during active COVID-19. Material: peripheral blood. This chain connects TRBV21-1 to TRBJ2-7; the table's D call, TRBD1, has no DNA check behind it. TRBV21-1 corresponds to a pseudogene. CDR3 residues: CASSKEDRVYEQYF. The CDR3 coding sequence is TGTGCCAGCAGCAAGGAAGACAGGGTCTACGAGCAGTACTTC.